Below, one T cell receptor (beta chain) is given with its context. The library targeted TCRbeta and was prepared with unique molecular identifiers. TCRdb processed the PCR reads anew with MiXCR; each CDR3 protein has one entry. The sample yields 400,000 to 450,000 distinct CDR3 sequences, roughly 44% seen once. This sample is drawn from a study of T-cell reconstitution after alpha-beta-depleted transplantation in children. The CDR3 spans 13 residues. Trimming shortened V by 3 bases and J by 5 bases, and 11 bases separated the two germline ends. Sequencing was performed on PBMCs, taken before TCRalphabeta/CD19-depleted stem cell transplant. This clonotype originated in a girl aged 2 to 9 with aplastic anemia, due to receive a stem cell transplant. The gene calls are TRBV12-3 or TRBV12-4 and TRBJ2-7; D assignment may be TRBD1 or TRBD2 (5 bases each). This CDR3 is CASSFGGRNEQYF. The DNA for the CDR3 is TGTGCCAGCAGTTTTGGGGGAAGGAACGAGCAGTACTTC.